Below, one T cell receptor (beta chain) is given with its context. The antigen remains undetermined. Germline CDR1 SNHLY, CDR2 FYNNEI. V gave up 6 bases and J gave up 7 bases; unmatched junction bases: 9. This CDR3 region has 16 residues. This entry is derived from a study of cytomegalovirus exposure and HLA in healthy donors. In the PCR, 60 Vbeta and 13 Jbeta primers were used. The table came from immunoSEQ multiplex PCR; TCRdb's copy has only in-frame clones and leaves some out. The top ten hold less than 2% of the sample, which has about 130,000 clones, roughly 10% seen once. Overall study results and limits: Sequencing had likely introduced a cluster of highly shared sequence variants as an artifact. Earlier analysis looked at TCR beta V segments, and most were productive about 90% or about 30% of the time. Accurate HLA-A and HLA-B prediction from TCR beta sequences was reported for most subjects. In vitro assays verified that three CMV-associated chains recognized CMV antigens specifically.

This sequence was found in a man aged 50 to 60 in good health and CMV-seronegative. The sample was PBMCs. V is TRBV2 and J is TRBJ1-6; 10 bases agree with TRBD1. CDR3 nucleotide sequence: TGTGCCAGCAGCCTGGGACAGGGGTTTCGGAATTCACCCCTCCACTTT. It is translated as CASSLGQGFRNSPLHF.